Listed below are T cell receptor beta chains from one sample, sequenced in a study of T cell responses to AZD1222 COVID-19 vaccine. Sequencing used immunoSEQ multiplex PCR; TCRdb keeps in-frame clones, though not all of them. The top ten hold 18% of the sample, which has 77,000 or so clones, roughly 84% seen once. The source was peripheral blood, collected 28 days after the second AZD1222 dose. These receptor sequences come from an adult who received the AZD1222 COVID-19 vaccine. The CDR3 runs from the conserved cysteine through the conserved F or W. D genes are given only for firm matches. Clone size is given for some rows only: seen once, a few or many times, or a class if the clone is expanded.

cdr3_length,v_call,j_call,d_call,clone_size,cdr3_aa,cdr3_nt
16,TRBV19,TRBJ1-4,TRBD1,-,CASSTPGTGIKEKLFF,TGTGCCAGTAGTACCCCCGGGACAGGGATTAAGGAAAAACTGTTTTTT
14,TRBV6-2/TRBV6-3,TRBJ2-7,-,-,CASSPFGVTYEQYF,TGTGCCAGCAGTCCCTTCGGGGTTACCTACGAGCAGTACTTC
15,TRBV28,TRBJ2-7,-,-,CASSKPEQGGSEQYF,TGTGCCAGCAGTAAGCCGGAACAGGGAGGGTCCGAGCAGTACTTC
13,TRBV5-1,TRBJ1-1,-,-,CASSSRDNSETFF,TGCGCCAGCAGCTCCCGGGACAACTCGGAAACTTTCTTT
13,TRBV2,TRBJ2-7,-,-,CASRDWHSYEQYF,TGTGCCAGCAGAGATTGGCACTCCTACGAGCAGTACTTC
14,TRBV5-6,TRBJ1-1,-,few,CASSLWGVDTEAFF,TGTGCCAGCAGCTTGTGGGGGGTGGACACTGAAGCTTTCTTT
14,TRBV11-2,TRBJ1-2,-,-,CASSLSRSNYGYTF,TGTGCCAGCAGCTTAAGCAGGTCGAACTATGGCTACACCTTC
15,TRBV7-9,TRBJ2-3,TRBD2,once,CASNKGTSGSDTQYF,TGTGCCAGCAACAAGGGGACTAGCGGGTCAGATACGCAGTATTTT
15,TRBV5-1,TRBJ2-2,-,-,CASSLESGVAGELFF,TGCGCCAGCAGCTTGGAATCCGGGGTCGCCGGGGAGCTGTTTTTT
15,TRBV10-1,TRBJ1-1,-,-,CASGTTGTGNTEAFF,TGCGCCAGCGGTACTACCGGGACTGGGAACACTGAAGCTTTCTTT
17,TRBV30,TRBJ1-5,TRBD1,-,CAWSVQGPLTRYQPQHF,TGTGCCTGGAGTGTACAGGGGCCGCTGACGCGGTATCAGCCCCAGCATTTT
11,TRBV2,TRBJ2-1,-,-,CASSAAREQFF,TGTGCCAGCAGTGCTGCGCGTGAGCAGTTCTTC
13,TRBV11-2,TRBJ1-1,-,once,CASSSLANTEAFF,TGTGCCAGCAGCTCCTTGGCGAACACTGAAGCTTTCTTT
14,TRBV6-5,TRBJ1-2,TRBD1,-,CASSMRTGGYGYTF,TGTGCCAGCAGTATGAGGACAGGGGGCTATGGCTACACCTTC
9,TRBV20-1,TRBJ1-2,-,few,CSMGAGYTF,TGCAGCATGGGCGCGGGCTACACCTTC
14,TRBV14,TRBJ2-5,TRBD1,few,CASSQQTGEETQYF,TGTGCCAGCAGCCAACAGACAGGGGAAGAGACCCAGTACTTC
14,TRBV15,TRBJ1-5,-,-,CATSRGRGNQPQHF,TGTGCCACCAGCAGGGGGAGGGGCAATCAGCCCCAGCATTTT
15,TRBV5-1,TRBJ1-4,-,-,CASSFSNRENEKLFF,TGCGCCAGCAGCTTTTCCAACAGGGAGAATGAAAAACTGTTTTTT
11,TRBV2,TRBJ1-2,-,-,CATGAREGYTF,TGTGCCACCGGGGCGAGGGAGGGCTACACCTTC
14,TRBV4-1,TRBJ1-3,-,-,CASSQEPSGNTIYF,TGCGCCAGCAGCCAAGAACCCTCTGGAAACACCATATATTTT
12,TRBV12-3/TRBV12-4,TRBJ1-5,-,-,CASSFMDQPQHF,TGTGCCAGCAGTTTCATGGATCAGCCCCAGCATTTT
15,TRBV6-5,TRBJ2-1,TRBD1,-,CASRQTGSSYNEQFF,TGTGCCAGCAGGCAGACAGGGAGCTCCTACAATGAGCAGTTCTTC
15,TRBV30,TRBJ1-1,-,-,CAWSVLVGSGTEAFF,TGTGCCTGGAGTGTACTTGTGGGTAGTGGGACTGAAGCTTTCTTT
17,TRBV5-5,TRBJ1-5,-,-,CASSLQGTAVGNQPQHF,TGTGCCAGCAGCTTGCAGGGCACGGCGGTAGGCAATCAGCCCCAGCATTTT
14,TRBV3-1/TRBV3-2,TRBJ1-1,TRBD1,-,CASSSTGSLGEAFF,TGTGCCAGCAGTTCGACAGGGTCGCTAGGTGAAGCTTTCTTT
14,TRBV28,TRBJ1-1,-,-,CASSLLAGDTEAFF,TGTGCCAGCAGTTTACTGGCAGGGGACACTGAAGCTTTCTTT
15,TRBV3-1/TRBV3-2,TRBJ2-3,-,-,CASSHSTGFTDTQYF,TGTGCCAGCAGCCACAGTACCGGTTTCACAGATACGCAGTATTTT
18,TRBV5-6,TRBJ1-2,TRBD1,-,CASSFGVIASGGGYGYTF,TGTGCCAGCAGCTTCGGGGTAATCGCGTCAGGGGGCGGCTATGGCTACACCTTC
11,TRBV11-2,TRBJ2-7,-,-,CASSLEDEQYF,TGTGCCAGCAGCTTAGAGGACGAGCAGTACTTC
12,TRBV7-3,TRBJ2-3,-,-,CASSSHLGKQYF,TGTGCCAGCAGCTCCCACCTTGGCAAGCAGTATTTT
14,TRBV24-1,TRBJ2-3,-,-,CATSSPSASDTQYF,TGTGCCACCAGTAGCCCTAGTGCTTCAGATACGCAGTATTTT
15,TRBV23-1,TRBJ1-2,-,-,CARETGGGCDYGYTF,TGCGCCAGGGAAACTGGCGGGGGGTGCGACTATGGCTACACCTTC
13,TRBV4-1,TRBJ1-1,TRBD1,-,CASSQRQGAEAFF,TGCGCCAGCAGCCAACGACAGGGGGCTGAAGCTTTCTTT
15,TRBV30,TRBJ2-7,-,-,CAYSASGSVLYEQYF,TGTGCCTATTCAGCATCCGGATCTGTCCTCTACGAGCAGTACTTC
12,TRBV18,TRBJ1-5,-,-,CASSPENQPQHF,TGTGCCAGCTCACCGGAAAATCAGCCCCAGCATTTT